The 25 T cell receptor beta chains presented below share a single source sample, sequenced in a study of T cell changes during pregnancy in multiple sclerosis. Clones were sequenced by immunoSEQ multiplex PCR, and TCRdb holds only the in-frame ones, with some missing. The table lists 80,000 to 100,000 clones, 90% to 95% of them singletons. Source: peripheral blood, taken after pregnancy. All receptors derive from a female donor in good health, enrolled as a control in a pregnancy study.

The chain has TRBV9 and TRBJ2-7; 8 bases map to TRBD2. The V and J ends lost 4 bases and 4 bases, in that order; junction bases with no gene match: 7. CDR3 length: 14 amino acids. Germline V lookup: CDR1 SGDLS, CDR2 YYNGEE. The CDR3 DNA is TGTGCCAGCAGCCCCGGGGGGGCAGGGTACGAGCAGTACTTC. This encodes CASSPGGAGYEQYF.

This clone appeared a single time. The rearrangement links TRBV6-5 to TRBJ1-5; D uncertain. This CDR3 has 14 residues. Trimming removed 6 bases from V and 4 bases from J, with 13 bases in between. The V gene's germline CDR1 is MNHEY and CDR2 SVGAGI. The CDR3 sequence is CASRSPGTNQPQHF. Here the CDR3 DNA reads TGTGCCAGCAGGTCCCCGGGAACTAATCAGCCCCAGCATTTT.

This chain joins TRBV7-9 and TRBJ2-7, with 7 bases matching TRBD1. Trimming took 3 bases from V and 1 from J; bases not matched to a gene: 3. Germline loops: CDR1 SEHNR, CDR2 FQNEAQ (reference sequence). There are 14 residues in the CDR3. In nucleotides, the CDR3 is TGTGCCAGCAGCTTCGGACAGGCTTCCTACGAGCAGTACTTC. This encodes CASSFGQASYEQYF.

The V call is TRBV28, the J call TRBJ1-1; tentative D call: TRBD1 (5 bases). Germline lookup yields CDR1 MDHEN and CDR2 SYDVKM. Trimming removed 5 bases at V and 1 base at J, with 14 bases between. The CDR3 is 15 amino acids. The CDR3 region has the DNA TGTGCCAGCAGTGCACCACAGGTCGGGAACACTGAAGCTTTCTTT. This translates into CASSAPQVGNTEAFF.

The V and J genes are TRBV28 and TRBJ2-7; D not certain. Trimming shortened V by 7 bases and J by 2 bases, and 12 bases separated the two germline ends. The germline V gene has CDR1 MDHEN and CDR2 SYDVKM. The CDR3 is 13 residues long. The CDR3 DNA is TGTGCCAGCACCGCGGCGGAGACCTACGAGCAGTACTTC. Encoded protein: CASTAAETYEQYF.

This chain connects TRBV4-3 to TRBJ1-5, with D possibly TRBD1 on 5 matching bases. Trimming shortened V by 0 bases and J by 5 bases, and 17 bases separated the two germline ends. CDR1 is LGHNA, CDR2 YSLEER, per germline. There are 17 residues in the CDR3. The CDR3, as DNA: TGCGCCAGCAGCCAAGATCCCGTAGGGGCTTCAGATCAGCCCCAGCATTTT. Its translation: CASSQDPVGASDQPQHF.

This clone was picked up a small number of times. The chain employs TRBV2 and TRBJ1-5, with D tentatively TRBD1 (6 bases). The CDR3 is 17 amino acids. V gave up 2 bases and J gave up 4 bases, with 18 bases separating them. CDR1 is SNHLY, CDR2 FYNNEI, per germline. The CDR3 DNA sequence: TGTGCCAGCAGTGAACTCCCCCGACAGGTATCGAATCAGCCCCAGCATTTT. This translates into CASSELPRQVSNQPQHF.

As concerns this clone: Distinct nucleotide sequences in the sample also encode this CDR3. The chain couples TRBV7-2 to TRBJ1-2; 8 nucleotides match TRBD1. The CDR3 contains 14 residues. CDR1 is SGHTA and CDR2 is FQGNSA in the germline V gene. Germline trimming cut 4 bases from V and 1 base from J; bases unmatched to any gene: 2. The CDR3 region is CASSSGQGNYGYTF. DNA of the CDR3: TGTGCCAGCAGCTCTGGACAGGGTAACTATGGCTACACCTTC.

The genes are TRBV2 and TRBJ2-2; 7 nucleotides match TRBD1. Trimming removed 6 bases from V and 2 bases from J; junction bases left unmatched: 3. The CDR3 runs to 14 residues. Germline-derived CDR1 and CDR2 are SNHLY and FYNNEI. CDR3 coding DNA: TGTGCCAGCAGCGGACAGGTTAACACCGGGGAGCTGTTTTTT. Encoded protein: CASSGQVNTGELFF.

The genes are TRBV15 and TRBJ1-5; D remains unclear. The V gene's germline CDR1 is LNHNV and CDR2 YYDKDF (reference sequence). V was cut by 3 bases and J by 5 bases, with 8 bases left in between. The CDR3 runs to 13 residues. The CDR3 region is CATSRAGDQPQHF. CDR3 DNA sequence: TGTGCCACCAGCAGGGCCGGGGATCAGCCCCAGCATTTT.

The V and J genes are TRBV6-6 and TRBJ1-1, with a weak D call TRBD1 (6 bases). The germline V gene encodes CDR1 MNHNY and CDR2 SVGAGI (reference sequence). The ends were cut back, 4 bases at V and 7 bases at J, with 10 bases in the middle. The CDR3 contains 12 residues. CDR3 in amino acids: CASSSTTGEAFF. CDR3 DNA sequence: TGTGCCAGCAGTTCGACGACAGGTGAAGCTTTCTTT.

The chain employs TRBV15 and TRBJ1-2; a weak D match, TRBD1 (5 bases). V lost 3 bases and J lost 9, with 14 bases in between. The CDR3 runs to 13 residues. The V gene's germline CDR1 is LNHNV and CDR2 YYDKDF (reference sequence). The CDR3 spells CATSSNPGMRYTF. Here the CDR3 DNA reads TGTGCCACCAGCAGTAACCCAGGGATGCGCTACACCTTC.

The chain couples TRBV5-1 to TRBJ1-1; D not resolved. Germline values: CDR1 SGHRS, CDR2 YFSETQ. The CDR3 sequence is 14 residues long. Trimming cost V 1 base and J 2 bases, with 9 bases left between them. The CDR3 DNA follows: TGCGCCAGCAGCTTGCCGGGTGGAAACACTGAAGCTTTCTTT. The encoded protein is CASSLPGGNTEAFF. Supplemented by reference TRBV5-1 and TRBJ1-1, the full variable domain reads KAGVTQTPRYLIKTRGQQVTLSCSPISGHRSVSWYQQTPGQGLQFLFEYFSETQRNKGNFPGRFSGRQFSNSRSEMNVSTLELGDSALYLCASSLPGGNTEAFFGQGTRLTVV.

V usage is TRBV6-6 and J usage is TRBJ2-7; TRBD1 matches at 9 bases. Germline lookup yields CDR1 MNHNY and CDR2 SVGAGI (reference sequence). V lost 6 bases to trimming and J lost 6 bases; unmatched junction nucleotides: 9. This CDR3 spans 14 amino acids. In DNA, the CDR3 is TGTGCCAGCAGGGCCGGGACAGGGCAGCGCGAGCAGTACTTC. As protein: CASRAGTGQREQYF.

The chain combines TRBV21-1 with TRBJ1-4; the table's TRBD1 call for D was not verified on the DNA. TRBV21-1 is noted as a pseudogene. This CDR3 spans 19 amino acids. The CDR3 DNA is TGTGCCAGCAGCAAATTTACCGGGACAAAAGGGGACGCAAATGAAAAACTGTTTTTT. Translating it yields CASSKFTGTKGDANEKLFF.

This clone occurred once. The chain employs TRBV27 and TRBJ1-1; D not resolved. Per the germline V gene, CDR1 is MNHEY and CDR2 is SMNVEV (reference sequence). The CDR3 is made up of 13 amino acids. Trimming took 2 bases from V and 1 from J, leaving 5 bases between them. CDR3 coding DNA: TGTGCCAGCAGTTTACGGGGGAACACTGAAGCTTTCTTT. As protein: CASSLRGNTEAFF.

The CDR3 sequence is CASLGQGRNEQFF. In DNA, the CDR3 is TGTGCCAGTTTGGGACAGGGAAGGAATGAGCAGTTCTTC. V is TRBV6-1 and J is TRBJ2-1; 9 nucleotides agree with TRBD1. The V gene's germline CDR1 is MNHNS and CDR2 SASEGT. CDR3 length equals 13 residues. The V gene end was trimmed by 9 bases and the J gene end by 7 bases; junction bases not matched to a gene: 7.

The chain employs TRBV12-5 and TRBJ2-3, with D perhaps TRBD2 (5 bases). The V gene's germline CDR1 is LGHNT and CDR2 FRNRAP. The V gene lost 3 bases and the J gene lost 0 bases, with 10 bases spanning the gap. The CDR3 has 15 amino acids. CDR3 nucleotide sequence: TGTGCTAGTGGTTTAGGACTTACAAGCACAGATACGCAGTATTTT. It specifies CASGLGLTSTDTQYF.

The rearrangement joins TRBV19 to TRBJ2-3; 9 positions match TRBD1. Germline V CDR1 and CDR2: LNHDA, SQIVND (reference sequence). V trimming: 5 bases; J trimming: 4 bases; junction bases outside the gene matches: 7. The CDR3 has 15 amino acids. CDR3 DNA: TGTGCCAGTAGTCAGCCGGGACAGGGAGCAGATACGCAGTATTTT. It codes for CASSQPGQGADTQYF.

The CDR3 loop reads CASRRSGLVVAGANVLTF. In DNA form, the CDR3 reads TGTGCCAGTAGACGATCGGGACTAGTGGTGGCTGGGGCCAACGTCCTGACTTTC. The V call is TRBV19, the J call TRBJ2-6, with 8 bases lining up with TRBD2. CDR3 length: 18 residues. V shed 6 bases, J shed 2 bases, and the junction held 12 bases outside the gene matches. In germline, CDR1 is LNHDA, CDR2 SQIVND (reference sequence).

The chain joins TRBV9 to TRBJ2-7; D is undetermined. Germline lookup yields CDR1 SGDLS and CDR2 YYNGEE. This CDR3 spans 13 amino acids. Trimming left V 2 bases short and J 1 base short, with 7 bases between. The CDR3 loop reads CASSVDISYEQYF. In nucleotides, the CDR3 is TGTGCCAGCAGCGTTGACATATCCTACGAGCAGTACTTC.

This rearrangement joins TRBV5-1 to TRBJ1-4; 10 bases agree with TRBD1. Germline CDR1 reads SGHRS; CDR2 reads YFSETQ. With V trimmed by 4 bases and J by 6 bases, 3 bases remained unmatched. The CDR3 is made up of 14 amino acids. The CDR3 is CASSRGQGHEKLFF. The CDR3 DNA follows: TGCGCCAGCAGCAGGGGACAGGGGCATGAAAAACTGTTTTTT. The whole variable domain, filled in from reference TRBV5-1 and TRBJ1-4, reads KAGVTQTPRYLIKTRGQQVTLSCSPISGHRSVSWYQQTPGQGLQFLFEYFSETQRNKGNFPGRFSGRQFSNSRSEMNVSTLELGDSALYLCASSRGQGHEKLFFGSGTQLSVL.

V and J are TRBV28 and TRBJ2-7; TRBD1 is a possible D gene (6 bases). The V end was cut by 7 bases, the J end by 5 bases, with 18 bases between. Germline V lookup: CDR1 MDHEN, CDR2 SYDVKM. CDR3 size: 14 residues. The DNA of the CDR3 is TGTGCCAGCATCGCTCCGGGACATCTACACGAGCAGTACTTC. Amino acids: CASIAPGHLHEQYF.

The chain joins TRBV7-3 to TRBJ2-3; D unresolved. The CDR3 is 13 residues long. The V end lost 2 bases, the J end lost 3 bases, and 6 bases lay between the germline ends. Per the germline V gene, CDR1 is SGHTA and CDR2 is FQGTGA. The chain's CDR3 is CASSLFTTDTQYF. CDR3 nucleotide sequence: TGTGCCAGCAGCTTATTTACTACAGATACGCAGTATTTT.

The V call is TRBV9, the J call TRBJ2-1; 8 nucleotides align to TRBD1. This CDR3 comprises 15 residues. CDR1 and CDR2 (germline): SGDLS, YYNGEE. The V and J ends lost 6 bases and 4 bases, in that order; junction bases with no gene match: 9. The DNA for the CDR3 is TGTGCCAGCACTACCGGGACAGGTCATTACAATGAGCAGTTCTTC. It codes for CASTTGTGHYNEQFF. Looking up the rest from reference TRBV9 and TRBJ2-1 gives the full variable domain: DSGVTQTPKHLITATGQRVTLRCSPRSGDLSVYWYQQSLDQGLQFLIQYYNGEERAKGNILERFSAQQFPDLHSELNLSSLELGDSALYFCASTTGTGHYNEQFFGPGTRLTVL.